What follows describes a single TCR beta chain. Its antigen is unknown. No much larger clonotype is one base removed from it; base qualities were not supplied. These data originate in a study of T cell responses to AZD1222 COVID-19 vaccine (dated by TCRdb to the early 2020s). Study-level background: AZD1222 recipients given second doses at about 4 weeks or at about 12 weeks were pooled, since spike-specific TCR depth and breadth were not found to differ between the two schedules. Trial participants were enrolled by age into subgroups of 18-55, 56-69 and 70-plus years, and around 150, 29 and 61 TCR-sequenced participants, respectively, were included in these subgroups. TCR sequencing was performed for approximately 240 trial participants, of whom approximately 200 were given two doses of AZD1222 and around 26 were given two doses of MenACWY control vaccine. Overall study outcomes, separate from this receptor: The whole spike protein was spanned by vaccine-associated CD4 TCRs, and dominant responses were seen in regions 160-218 and 743-854. A significant rise in spike-specific TCR breadth and depth was observed after two AZD1222 doses relative to day 0 and relative to MenACWY recipients. Reportedly, almost half of the unique spike-specific TCRs recognized epitopes lying outside the regions that are mutated in the B.1.351 and B.1.1.7 variants. No day 14 peak-response samples were available, so repertoires were characterized only after the peak T cell response. Most participants were white British and females outnumbered males, and the authors suggested that clonal diversity may have been underestimated. Conclusions about previously exposed vaccinees are limited because only 6 or 7 AZD1222 recipients were SARS-CoV-2 seropositive at baseline. The 56-69-year group was small, and its depth increase did not reach significance, likely because of low power.

Reading the label with the study, this specimen's time point is: baseline before first vaccination. The vaccinee samples were drawn from two UK trials, COV001 and COV002, one of which was a single-blind randomized controlled phase 2/3 trial testing AZD1222 (ChAdOx1 nCoV-19) in healthy adults. For TCRbeta chain sequencing, PBMC samples from trial participants were taken at day 0 and at day 28 after the second dose. Taken from cysteine to phenylalanine, the CDR3 has 15 residues. Just the 45-base CDR3 DNA is kept, in frame starting at base 1. V is cut by 4 bases and J by 3 bases, and the space between the germline ends is 16 bases. The germline V gene supplies CDR1 SGHTA and CDR2 FQGTGA. The CDR3 regions of human TCRbeta chains were subjected to immunosequencing. The source study handled its data this way. TCRs in the repertoires were compared against a reference library of SARS-CoV-2-specific TCRs that had been generated with the MIRA antigen-specificity platform. Breadth was defined as the fraction of unique TCRs that were SARS-CoV-2-associated, and depth was defined as the fraction of total T cells that were SARS-CoV-2-associated. Using the MIRA data, each spike-specific TCR was assigned both to the spike region to which the TCR was reactive and to a CD4 or CD8 class. Log10-transformed breadth and depth values were compared by one-way ANOVA with Sidak's multiple comparisons tests. This immuneACCESS table, as held by TCRdb, lists in-frame sequences with V and J called but not all clones. Of the missing ones, under half trace to an unresolved V gene in checked studies; the others have no known cause. V and J calls and clone size are given by that table; D and trimming were obtained from the DNA. The sample includes about 110,000 clones, with approximately 87% observed a single time. The ten largest clonotypes hold approximately 4.7% of the sample.

The chain is encoded by TRBV7-3 joined to TRBJ2-7, and possibly TRBD1, on 6 matching bases. The specimen was peripheral blood, collected on day 0 of AZD1222 vaccination. The sequence was obtained from an adult in good health. The DNA is as follows: TGTGCCAGCAGCTCCTCCGGGACAAGTTTCTACGAGCAGTACTTC. Translation gives CASSSSGTSFYEQYF. The CDR3, completed at both ends by the reference TRBV7-3 and TRBJ2-7 genes, gives the full variable domain GAGVSQTPSNKVTEKGKYVELRCDPISGHTALYWYRQSLGQGPEFLIYFQGTGAADDSGLPNDRFFAVRPEGSVSTLKIQRTERGDSAVYLCASSSSGTSFYEQYFGPGTRLTVT.